This is a list of T cell receptor beta chains from one sample in a study of T-cell reconstitution after alpha-beta-depleted transplantation in children. TCRdb re-called the PCR reads with MiXCR, one entry per CDR3 protein. Here the sample spans 500,000 to 600,000 distinct CDR3 sequences, 20% to 30% being singletons. Sequenced here: PBMCs, sampled before TCRalphabeta/CD19-depleted stem cell transplant. The receptors here all came from a boy younger than two with Wiskott-Aldrich syndrome, due to receive a stem cell transplant. The CDR3 runs from the conserved cysteine through the conserved F or W. The D gene is left open where the match is weak. The listing skips clone size in some rows; elsewhere it reads once, few, many or a size class.

D	V	J	size	CDR3	DNA
TRBD2	TRBV20-1	TRBJ2-5	few	CSASNAGTSGRSETQYF	TGCAGTGCTTCCAACGCCGGGACTAGCGGGAGATCCGAGACCCAGTACTTC
TRBD1	TRBV5-1	TRBJ2-1	many	CASSLGQGAGNEQFF	TGTGCCAGCAGCTTGGGACAGGGGGCGGGAAATGAGCAGTTCTTC
-	TRBV5-5	TRBJ2-1	few	CASSLIGDSEQFF	TGTGCCAGCAGTCTGATCGGGGATTCTGAGCAGTTCTTC
-	TRBV4-2	TRBJ1-1	-	CASSQVPRAAEAFF	TGTGCCAGCAGCCAAGTACCCAGGGCGGCTGAAGCTTTCTTT
-	TRBV3-1	TRBJ2-1	many	CASSQGAAGLNEQFF	TGTGCCAGCAGCCAAGGGGCGGCGGGACTCAATGAGCAGTTCTTC
-	TRBV30	TRBJ2-1	-	CAWIGGGNEQFF	TGTGCCTGGATCGGGGGAGGCAATGAGCAGTTCTTC
TRBD2	TRBV7-9	TRBJ2-7	few	CASSLKGGTSGSIYEQYF	TGTGCCAGCAGCTTAAAGGGAGGGACTAGCGGGAGTATCTACGAGCAGTACTTC
-	TRBV10-1	TRBJ2-5	-	CASKYRVQETQYF	TGCGCCAGCAAATACAGGGTCCAAGAGACCCAGTACTTC
TRBD2	TRBV5-1	TRBJ2-1	few	CASSETLAEDNEQFF	TGCGCCAGCAGCGAAACACTAGCGGAAGACAATGAGCAGTTCTTC
TRBD2	TRBV10-3	TRBJ2-2	-	CAISLAGANTGELFF	TGTGCCATCAGTCTAGCGGGCGCGAACACCGGGGAGCTGTTTTTT
-	TRBV29-1	TRBJ1-4	-	CSVQGLDEKLFF	TGCAGCGTTCAGGGGTTGGATGAAAAACTGTTTTTT
TRBD1	TRBV5-4	TRBJ2-1	many	CASSQRQGVQQEQFF	TGTGCCAGCAGCCAAAGACAGGGGGTCCAACAGGAGCAGTTCTTC
-	TRBV12-3/TRBV12-4	TRBJ2-7	few	CASRSGGSYEQYF	TGCGCCAGCCGCTCCGGAGGGTCCTACGAGCAGTACTTC
-	TRBV7-2	TRBJ1-1	few	CASILQVRLTEAFF	TGTGCCAGCATCCTACAGGTGCGTTTGACTGAAGCTTTCTTT
-	TRBV20-1	TRBJ2-5	few	CSARKAETQYF	TGCAGTGCTAGGAAGGCGGAGACCCAGTACTTC
-	TRBV11-1	TRBJ2-3	-	CASSFGPATTWSSDTQYF	TGTGCCAGCAGTTTCGGGCCCGCGACTACCTGGAGCTCAGATACGCAGTATTTT
TRBD1	TRBV2	TRBJ2-7	-	CASSGMARDRAYEQYF	TGTGCCAGCAGTGGGATGGCCCGGGACAGGGCCTACGAGCAGTACTTC
-	TRBV5-1	TRBJ1-2	-	CASSVNRAGGYTF	TGCGCCAGCTCAGTAAACAGGGCGGGAGGCTACACCTTC
-	TRBV20-1	TRBJ2-1	few	CSARSRVRSYNEQFF	TGCAGTGCTAGGTCGAGGGTGCGCTCCTACAATGAGCAGTTCTTC
-	TRBV14	TRBJ2-1	few	CASSQIRTALRGNEQFF	TGTGCCAGCAGCCAAATCAGAACGGCCCTCCGAGGGAATGAGCAGTTCTTC
-	TRBV28	TRBJ1-3	few	CASSLLSGRRRGNTIYF	TGTGCCAGCAGTCTTCTCTCCGGAAGACGACGGGGAAACACCATATATTTT
TRBD1	TRBV28	TRBJ2-5	-	CASSPGQSVRYYF	TGTGCCAGCAGTCCGGGACAGAGCGTCCGATACTACTTC
TRBD1	TRBV20-1	TRBJ1-4	once	CSARAGQGRANEKLFF	TGCAGTGCTAGAGCGGGACAGGGCCGGGCTAATGAAAAACTGTTTTTT
TRBD2	TRBV20-1	TRBJ2-1	-	CSASDVSGRAREQFF	TGCAGTGCTAGTGATGTTAGCGGGAGGGCACGGGAGCAGTTCTTC
-	TRBV5-1	TRBJ2-1	-	CASRAGTDEQFF	TGCGCCAGCAGGGCCGGGACCGATGAGCAGTTCTTC
-	TRBV20-1	TRBJ2-7	few	CSASTGDPGLTYEQYF	TGCAGTGCTTCCACAGGGGACCCGGGACTCACCTACGAGCAGTACTTC
TRBD2	TRBV5-1	TRBJ2-5	-	CASSLVGLAGFETQYF	TGCGCCAGCAGCTTGGTTGGACTAGCGGGATTTGAGACCCAGTACTTC
TRBD2	TRBV3-1	TRBJ2-7	-	CASSKWSGSDSEQYF	TGTGCCAGCAGCAAATGGAGCGGGAGCGACTCCGAGCAGTACTTC
-	TRBV7-6	TRBJ2-7	-	CASSSKGFYEQYF	TGTGCCAGCAGCTCTAAGGGGTTCTACGAGCAGTACTTC
-	TRBV29-1	TRBJ2-2	-	CSAKGLGAGELFF	TGCAGCGCAAAGGGGCTGGGGGCCGGGGAGCTGTTTTTT
-	TRBV5-1	TRBJ2-7	-	CASSLGKGRRRAYEQYF	TGCGCCAGCAGTCTGGGGAAAGGTCGTCGGCGGGCCTACGAGCAGTACTTC
TRBD1	TRBV3-1	TRBJ1-5	-	CASSPDRGGQPQHF	TGTGCCAGCAGCCCCGACAGGGGAGGTCAGCCCCAGCATTTT
TRBD2	TRBV5-1	TRBJ2-1	few	CASRLDLTSENEQFF	TGCGCCAGCAGGCTTGACCTGACTAGCGAGAATGAGCAGTTCTTC
-	TRBV12-3/TRBV12-4	TRBJ2-2	-	CASRGQKRNTGELFF	TGTGCCAGCAGGGGTCAAAAAAGGAACACCGGGGAGCTGTTTTTT
TRBD1	TRBV14	TRBJ2-7	-	CASSRGQVAQGKEQYF	TGTGCCAGCAGCCGAGGACAGGTAGCACAGGGCAAAGAGCAGTACTTC
-	TRBV27	TRBJ1-6	few	CASRPGNSPLHF	TGTGCCAGCAGACCAGGGAATTCACCCCTCCACTTT